Included here is one T cell receptor (beta chain) sequence, with context. This entry is derived from a study of OX40 agonist ivuxolimab in advanced cancers. For the study at large: The drug used for patients, ivuxolimab, was an agonistic anti-OX40 (CD134) antibody. Dose-escalation cases comprised hepatocellular carcinoma, melanoma, renal cell or head and neck cancer.

Generated by immunoSEQ multiplex PCR, the TCRdb table keeps only in-frame clones and is missing some. Found here are 100,000 to 150,000 clones, roughly 92% of them singletons; the top ten hold more than 0.7%. Trimming shortened V by 5 bases and J by 6 bases, and 17 bases separated the two germline ends. Germline V gives CDR1 SGHTA, CDR2 FQGNSA. CDR3 size: 15 residues. The sample was CD4+ or CD8+ T cells sorted from blood, taken in a trial of the OX40 agonist ivuxolimab. This TCR came from an adult with an advanced solid tumor such as melanoma, head and neck, liver or kidney cancer. The chain recombines TRBV7-2 with TRBJ2-1; a weak D match, TRBD2 (6 bases). The CDR3 spells CASSPAGGLPNEQFF. As DNA, the CDR3 is TGTGCCAGCAGCCCCGCCGGGGGTTTGCCCAATGAGCAGTTCTTC. The entire variable domain, with the rest obtained from reference TRBV7-2 and TRBJ2-1, is as follows: GAGVSQSPSNKVTEKGKDVELRCDPISGHTALYWYRQSLGQGLEFLIYFQGNSAPDKSGLPSDRFSAERTGGSVSTLTIQRTQQEDSAVYLCASSPAGGLPNEQFFGPGTRLTVL.